A selection of T cell receptor beta chains follows, all from one sample in a study of blood T cell repertoires in COVID-19. Assay: immunoSEQ multiplex PCR; the TCRdb copy retains only in-frame clones and omits some. The table shows 130,000 to 150,000 clones, with about 77% occurring only once. Sequences were obtained from peripheral blood. These receptors came from a man aged 55 to 70 with acute or convalescent COVID-19. CDR3s include the opening cysteine and the closing phenylalanine or tryptophan. D genes are given only for firm matches.

cdr3_aa v_call d_call cdr3_length
CASSLGGGDEKLFF TRBV28 TRBD1 14
CASSPRPGTGSTGYTF TRBV27 TRBD1 16
CASSFELADTQYF TRBV5-1 . 13
CASSQGQGITGEAFF TRBV4-2 TRBD1 15
CASSYTGTAVTEAFF TRBV5-1 TRBD1 15
CASSLAGLAANNEQFF TRBV4-2 TRBD2 16
CASSYSWDLADTQYF TRBV6-5 . 15
CASSLGGGEQYF TRBV28 . 12
CAWRSLGGQEEQYF TRBV30 TRBD2 14
CASSFPSGGRSNEQYF TRBV5-1 . 16
CASTFGGQYGNTIYF TRBV6-1 . 15
CASSSQGADEKLFF TRBV6-6 TRBD1 14
CAWSRGSLYEQYF TRBV30 . 13
CASSLNGGNPRTEAFF TRBV7-3 . 16
CASSSLAGGPYEQYF TRBV5-1 TRBD2 15
CASSSTQGRGTEAFF TRBV7-9 . 15
CASSATSAYEQYF TRBV6-4 TRBD2 13
CASSLGQGGEQYF TRBV5-1 TRBD1 13